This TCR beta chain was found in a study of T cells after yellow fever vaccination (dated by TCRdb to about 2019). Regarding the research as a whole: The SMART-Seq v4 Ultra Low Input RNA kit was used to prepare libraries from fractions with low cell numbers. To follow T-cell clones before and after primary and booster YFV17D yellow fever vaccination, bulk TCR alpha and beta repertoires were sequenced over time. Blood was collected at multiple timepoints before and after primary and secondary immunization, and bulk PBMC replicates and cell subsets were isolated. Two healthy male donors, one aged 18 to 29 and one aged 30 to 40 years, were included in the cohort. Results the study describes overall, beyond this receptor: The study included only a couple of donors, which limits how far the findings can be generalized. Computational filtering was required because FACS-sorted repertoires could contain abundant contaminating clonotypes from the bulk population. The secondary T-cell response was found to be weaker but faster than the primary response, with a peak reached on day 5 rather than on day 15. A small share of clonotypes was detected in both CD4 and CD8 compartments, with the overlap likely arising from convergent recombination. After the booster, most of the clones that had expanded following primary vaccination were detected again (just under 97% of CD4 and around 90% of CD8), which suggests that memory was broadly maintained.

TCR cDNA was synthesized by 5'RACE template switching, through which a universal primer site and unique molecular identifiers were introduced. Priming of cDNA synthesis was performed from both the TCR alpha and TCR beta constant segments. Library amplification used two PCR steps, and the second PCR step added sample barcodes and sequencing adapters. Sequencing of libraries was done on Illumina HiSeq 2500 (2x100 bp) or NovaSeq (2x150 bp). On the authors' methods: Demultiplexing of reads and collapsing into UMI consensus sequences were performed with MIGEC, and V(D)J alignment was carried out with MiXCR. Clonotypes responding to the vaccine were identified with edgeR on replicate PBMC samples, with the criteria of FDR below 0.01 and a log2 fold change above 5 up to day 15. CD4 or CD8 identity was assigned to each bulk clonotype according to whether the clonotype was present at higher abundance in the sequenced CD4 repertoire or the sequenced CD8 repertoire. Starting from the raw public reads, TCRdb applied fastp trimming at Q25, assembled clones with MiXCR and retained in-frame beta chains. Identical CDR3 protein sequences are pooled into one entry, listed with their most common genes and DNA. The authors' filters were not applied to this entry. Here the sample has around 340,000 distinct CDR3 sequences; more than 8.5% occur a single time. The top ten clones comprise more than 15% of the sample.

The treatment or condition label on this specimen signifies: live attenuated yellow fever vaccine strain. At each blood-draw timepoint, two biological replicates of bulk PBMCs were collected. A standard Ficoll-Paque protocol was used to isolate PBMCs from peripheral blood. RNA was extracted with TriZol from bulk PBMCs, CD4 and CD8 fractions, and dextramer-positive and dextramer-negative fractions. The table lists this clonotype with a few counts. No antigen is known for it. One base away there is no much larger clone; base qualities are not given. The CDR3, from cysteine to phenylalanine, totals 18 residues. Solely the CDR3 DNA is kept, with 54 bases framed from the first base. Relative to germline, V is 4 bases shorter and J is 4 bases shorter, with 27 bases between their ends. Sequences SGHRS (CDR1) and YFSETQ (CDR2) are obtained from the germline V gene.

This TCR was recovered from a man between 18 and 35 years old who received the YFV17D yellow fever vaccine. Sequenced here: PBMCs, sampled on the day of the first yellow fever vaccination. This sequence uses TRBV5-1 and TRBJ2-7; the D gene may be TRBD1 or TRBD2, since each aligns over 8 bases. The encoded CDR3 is CASSPVGTGGLAVYEQYF. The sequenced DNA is TGCGCCAGCAGCCCGGTGGGGACAGGAGGACTAGCCGTATACGAGCAGTACTTC.